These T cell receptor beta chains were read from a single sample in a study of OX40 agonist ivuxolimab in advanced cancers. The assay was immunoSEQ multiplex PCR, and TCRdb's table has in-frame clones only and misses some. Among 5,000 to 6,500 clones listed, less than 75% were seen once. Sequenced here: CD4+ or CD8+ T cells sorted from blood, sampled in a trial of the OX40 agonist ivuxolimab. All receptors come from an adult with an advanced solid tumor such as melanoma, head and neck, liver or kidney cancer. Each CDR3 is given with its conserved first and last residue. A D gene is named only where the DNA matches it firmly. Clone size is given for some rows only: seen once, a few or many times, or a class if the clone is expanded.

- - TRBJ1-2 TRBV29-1 TGCAGCGTTGAAATGAGTAGCTATGGCTGCACCTTC CSVEMSSYGCTF
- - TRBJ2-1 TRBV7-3 TGTGCCAGCAGCTTAACTGGACCTGACAATGAGCAGTTCTTC CASSLTGPDNEQFF
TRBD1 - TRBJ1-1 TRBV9 TGTGCCAGCAGCGATGCAATACAGGGGGCCGGAACTGAAGCTTTCTTT CASSDAIQGAGTEAFF
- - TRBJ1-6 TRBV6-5 TGTGCCAGCAGTACGGAGTTTGCTAATTCACCCCTCCACTTT CASSTEFANSPLHF
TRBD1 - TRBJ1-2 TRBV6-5 TGTGCCAGCACCTCGCAGGGGGGCGGCTATGGCTACACCTTC CASTSQGGGYGYTF
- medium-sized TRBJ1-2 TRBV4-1 TGCGCCAGCAGCCAAGACAGAACAAACTATGGCTACACCTTC CASSQDRTNYGYTF
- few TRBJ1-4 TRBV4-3 TGCGCCAGCAGCCAAGAGGGTGGGGGTGACACGGGAAGGCTGTTTTTT CASSQEGGGDTGRLFF
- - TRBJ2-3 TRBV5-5 TGTGCCAGCAGCTTGGTCGATGGGCTCGCAGATACGCAGTATTTT CASSLVDGLADTQYF
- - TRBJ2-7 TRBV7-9 TGTGCCAGCAGCCGCCCTAGAAATCACGAGCAGTACTTC CASSRPRNHEQYF
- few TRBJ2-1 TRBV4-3 TGCGCCAGCAGCCATGGCTCCTACAATGAGCAGTTCTTC CASSHGSYNEQFF
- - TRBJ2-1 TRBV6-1 TGTGCCAGCAGTTTGGATTCGAATGACGACAATGAGCAGTTCTTC CASSLDSNDDNEQFF
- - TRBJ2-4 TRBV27 TGTGCCAGCAGTTTATCATTGGGGGGACCAGCCAAAAACATTCAGTACTTC CASSLSLGGPAKNIQYF
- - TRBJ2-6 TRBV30 TGTGCCTGGAGTGTACCCGAAACGGCACTCTCTGGGGCCAACGTCCTGACTTTC CAWSVPETALSGANVLTF
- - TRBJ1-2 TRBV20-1 TGCAGTGCTGGGGACATCTATGGCTACACCTTC CSAGDIYGYTF
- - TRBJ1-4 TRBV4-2 TGTGCCAGCAGCCAAGGGACGGACAGACATAATGAAAAACTGTTTTTT CASSQGTDRHNEKLFF
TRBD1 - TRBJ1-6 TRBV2 TGTGCCAGCAGTGGACAGGGATCCTTTAGTTCACCCCTCCACTTT CASSGQGSFSSPLHF
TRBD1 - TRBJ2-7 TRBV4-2 TGTGCCAGCAGCAACTGGACAGGGATAGACGAGCAGTACTTC CASSNWTGIDEQYF
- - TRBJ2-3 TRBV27 TGTGCCAGCAGTTTAAACAGCCTAAGTTACACAGATACGCAGTATTTT CASSLNSLSYTDTQYF
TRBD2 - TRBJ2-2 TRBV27 TGTGCCAGCAGCTGGAACGTGAGACCGGGACTAGCGGGAGGAAACACCGGGGAGCTGTTTTTT CASSWNVRPGLAGGNTGELFF
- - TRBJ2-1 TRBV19 TGTGCCAGTAGTACCCCCCCGACAGGATTAGATGAGCAGTTCTTC CASSTPPTGLDEQFF
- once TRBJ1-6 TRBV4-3 TGCGCCAACAGCCAAGATGCCGGGGTGTATAATTCACCCCTCCACTTT CANSQDAGVYNSPLHF
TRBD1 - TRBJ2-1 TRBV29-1 TGCAGCGTTCCCGGGACAGTAAGCTTCAATTTAGTCGGTGAGCAGTTCTTC CSVPGTVSFNLVGEQFF
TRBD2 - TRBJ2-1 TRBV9 TGTGCCAGCAGCGTATCTAGCGGGAGTGGGAATGAGCAGTTCTTC CASSVSSGSGNEQFF
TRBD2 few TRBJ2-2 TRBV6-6 TGTGCCAGCAACCCTAGCGGGAGGGACACCGGGGAGCTGTTTTTT CASNPSGRDTGELFF
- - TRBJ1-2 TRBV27 TGTGCCAGCAGTTTATCTGCCGGATCCCTATATGGCTACACCTTC CASSLSAGSLYGYTF
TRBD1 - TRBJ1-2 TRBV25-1 TGTGCCAGCAGTGAGAGGGACAGGGACGGGATCGATGGCTACACCTTC CASSERDRDGIDGYTF
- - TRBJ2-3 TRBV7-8 TGTGCCAGCAGCTCCGGACTATTCACAGATACGCAGTATTTT CASSSGLFTDTQYF
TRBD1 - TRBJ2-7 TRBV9 TGTGCCAGCAGCGTAGCCAGGACAGGGGGCCTCCACGAGCAGTACTTC CASSVARTGGLHEQYF
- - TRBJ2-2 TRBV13 TGTGCCAGCAGGAGCAGGGGGGACACCGGGGAGCTGTTTTTT CASRSRGDTGELFF
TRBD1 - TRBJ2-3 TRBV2 TGTGCCAGCGGGGGACAGGGAATGACAGATACGCAGTATTTT CASGGQGMTDTQYF
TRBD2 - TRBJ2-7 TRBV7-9 TGTGCCGGGGACCCTAGCGGAGTCTCCGAGCAGTACTTC CAGDPSGVSEQYF
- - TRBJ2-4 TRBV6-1 TGTGCCAGCAGTGCCCTTGGGGGACTCGGGAAGGACATTCAGTACTTC CASSALGGLGKDIQYF
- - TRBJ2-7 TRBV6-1 TGTGCCAGCAGTGAGACCAAGTCCAGCGAGCAGTACTTC CASSETKSSEQYF
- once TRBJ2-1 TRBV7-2 TGTGCCAGCAGCTTTTACGGGGGCAATGAGCAGTTCTTC CASSFYGGNEQFF
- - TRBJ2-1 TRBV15 TGTGCCACCAGCCTCTCCGGGACGAATGAGCAGTTCTTC CATSLSGTNEQFF
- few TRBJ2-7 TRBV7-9 TGTGCCAGCAGCCCCTCAGCCGCCCCCTACGAGCAGTACTTC CASSPSAAPYEQYF
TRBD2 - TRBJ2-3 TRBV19 TGTGCCAGTAGTATTTGGCGGGGGGGCACAGATACGCAGTATTTT CASSIWRGGTDTQYF
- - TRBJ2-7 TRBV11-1 TGTGCCAGCAGCTTAGAATCGGTGAACGAGCAGTACTTC CASSLESVNEQYF
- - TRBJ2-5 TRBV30 TGTGCCTGGAGTGTATCGGAGTTCGGAGAGACCCAGTACTTC CAWSVSEFGETQYF
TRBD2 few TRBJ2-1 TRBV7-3 TGTGCCAGCTGCCCGACTAGCGGGGACTACAATGAGCAGTTCTTC CASCPTSGDYNEQFF
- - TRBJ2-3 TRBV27 TGTGCCAGCAGTTTATTGCACTACGTTGGAGATACGCAGTATTTT CASSLLHYVGDTQYF
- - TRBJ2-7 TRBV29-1 TGCAGCGTTAGTGAAGTCTACGAGCAGTACTTC CSVSEVYEQYF
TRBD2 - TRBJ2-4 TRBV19 TGTGCCAGTAGTATGACCGGACGGGGGGGAAGGAGAGCCAAAAACATTCAGTACTTC CASSMTGRGGRRAKNIQYF
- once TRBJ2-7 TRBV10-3 TGTGCCACTACCCCAGAAAGCACCTACGAGCAGTACTTC CATTPESTYEQYF
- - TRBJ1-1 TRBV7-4 TGTGCCAGCATGCAGCACAGTTGGGAGGGTACTGAAGCTTTCTTT CASMQHSWEGTEAFF
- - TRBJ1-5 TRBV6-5 TGTGCCAGCAGTTACTTACCAGAGGAGCCCCAGCATTTT CASSYLPEEPQHF
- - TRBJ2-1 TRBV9 TGTGCCAGCAGCGACCCGCCGGGTTCCTACAATGAGCAGTTCTTC CASSDPPGSYNEQFF
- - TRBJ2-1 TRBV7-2 TGTGCCAGCAGCTTAGTCTTTGGGGGTGAGCAGTTCTTC CASSLVFGGEQFF
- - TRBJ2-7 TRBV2 TGTGCCAGCAGCCACGTATCCTACGAGCAGTACTTC CASSHVSYEQYF
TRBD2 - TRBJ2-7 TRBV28 TGTGCCAGCAGTCTACCGATTGGGGGGGGGTACGACTCCTACGAGCAGTACTTC CASSLPIGGGYDSYEQYF
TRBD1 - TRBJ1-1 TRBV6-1 TGTGCCAGCAGCCCGACAGGGAATGAAGATGAAGCTTTCTTT CASSPTGNEDEAFF
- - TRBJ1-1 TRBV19 TGTGCCAGTACCTTAAGGGGGATCCCGAACACTGAAGCTTTCTTT CASTLRGIPNTEAFF
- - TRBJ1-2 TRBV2 TGTGCCAGCAGTGTGGCGGGGGCACCTAACTATGGCTACACCTTC CASSVAGAPNYGYTF
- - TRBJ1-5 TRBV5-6 TGTGCCAGCAGCTTGGGTAGCAACCAGCCCCAGCATTTT CASSLGSNQPQHF
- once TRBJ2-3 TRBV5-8 TGTGCCAGCAGCTTGGCGGCCAGGGAAGGGGCAGATACGCAGTATTTT CASSLAAREGADTQYF
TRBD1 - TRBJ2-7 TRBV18 TGTGCCAGCTCACCGGTTGGGGGGACAGGGGGCGCCGAGCAGTACTTC CASSPVGGTGGAEQYF
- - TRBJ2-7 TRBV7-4 TGTGCCAGCAGCTTAAAGGCGGGCTTTTACGAGCAGTACTTC CASSLKAGFYEQYF